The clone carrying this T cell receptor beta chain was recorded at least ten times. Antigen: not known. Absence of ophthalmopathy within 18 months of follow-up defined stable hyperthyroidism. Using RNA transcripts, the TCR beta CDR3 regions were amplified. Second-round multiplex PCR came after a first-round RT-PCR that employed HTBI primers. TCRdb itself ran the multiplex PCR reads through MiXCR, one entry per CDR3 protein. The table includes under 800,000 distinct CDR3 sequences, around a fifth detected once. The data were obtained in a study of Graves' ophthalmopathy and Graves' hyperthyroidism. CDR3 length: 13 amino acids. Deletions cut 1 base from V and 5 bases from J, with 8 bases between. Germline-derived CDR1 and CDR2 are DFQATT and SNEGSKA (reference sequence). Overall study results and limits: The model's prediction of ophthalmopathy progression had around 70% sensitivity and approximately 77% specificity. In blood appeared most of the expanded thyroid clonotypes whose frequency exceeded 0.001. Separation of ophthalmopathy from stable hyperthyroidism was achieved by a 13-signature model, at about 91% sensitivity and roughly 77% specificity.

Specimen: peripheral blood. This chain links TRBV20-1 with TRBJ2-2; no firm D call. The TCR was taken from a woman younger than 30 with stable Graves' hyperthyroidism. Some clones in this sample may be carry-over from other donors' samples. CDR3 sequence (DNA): TGCAGTGCTAGAGGCAGTTTTACCGGGGAGCTGTTTTTT. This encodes CSARGSFTGELFF.